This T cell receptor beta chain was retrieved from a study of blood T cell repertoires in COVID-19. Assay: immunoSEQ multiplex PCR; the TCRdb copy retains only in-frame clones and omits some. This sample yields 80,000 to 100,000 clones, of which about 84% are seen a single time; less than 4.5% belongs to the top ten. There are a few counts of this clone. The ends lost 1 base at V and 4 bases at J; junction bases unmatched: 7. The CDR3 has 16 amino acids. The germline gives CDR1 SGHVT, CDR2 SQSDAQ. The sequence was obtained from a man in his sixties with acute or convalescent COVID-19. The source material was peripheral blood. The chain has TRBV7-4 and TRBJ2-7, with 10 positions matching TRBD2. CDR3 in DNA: TGTGCCAGCAGCTTAGTATGGGGACTAGCGAAATACGAGCAGTACTTC. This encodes CASSLVWGLAKYEQYF.